This T cell receptor (beta chain) is drawn from a study of T cells in Graves' hyperthyroidism and ophthalmopathy. Trimming cost V 4 bases and J 2 bases, with 9 bases left between them. Germline assignment: CDR1 SNHLY and CDR2 FYNNEI. This CDR3 region has 13 residues. Amplified regions were TCR beta CDR3 sequences from RNA transcripts. During a first-round RT-PCR of the TCR CDR3, the HTBI primer set was used. TCRdb reprocessed the multiplex PCR reads via MiXCR and lists one record per CDR3 protein. Of 610,000 or so distinct CDR3 sequences in the sample, 46% were seen once. The TCR originated in a woman younger than 35 with Graves' hyperthyroidism. Sequencing was carried out using peripheral blood or thyroid tissue (not recorded which). This sequence joins TRBV2 and TRBJ2-7; D possibly corresponds to TRBD2 (5 bases). The CDR3 bases are TGTGCCAGCAGTGCCGTACTAGCCTACGAGCAGTACTTC. Translated: CASSAVLAYEQYF. Full variable domain (remainder filled in from reference TRBV2 and TRBJ2-7): EPEVTQTPSHQVTQMGQEVILRCVPISNHLYFYWYRQILGQKVEFLVSFYNNEISEKSEIFDDQFSVERPDGSNFTLKIRSTKLEDSAMYFCASSAVLAYEQYFGPGTRLTVT.